This section outlines one T cell receptor beta chain sequence together with its context. The sample is drawn from a study of PD-L1 blockade in urothelial cancer. Study at large: Patients started atezolizumab at some point between 2013 and 2015, 1,200 mg intravenously every 3 weeks. Analysis of blood occurred 3 weeks (second dose) and 6 weeks after treatment start.

TCRdb's copy holds only in-frame clones and misses some; the assay was immunoSEQ multiplex PCR. Here the sample spans tens of thousands of clones, over 80% being singletons. Urothelial carcinoma, locally advanced or metastatic, affected the patients. The CDR3 consists of 14 residues. The germline V gene has CDR1 SGHKS and CDR2 YYEKEE (reference sequence). V was shortened by 2 bases and J by 9 bases, with 15 bases between the two germline ends. The receptor was derived from a man aged 45-60 years with urothelial cancer. This sample comprised PBMCs, obtained around atezolizumab (anti-PD-L1) treatment. This chain connects TRBV5-5 to TRBJ2-4; no firm D call. The CDR3 reads CASSFEQYASIQYF. The CDR3 DNA sequence: TGTGCCAGCAGCTTCGAACAGTATGCGAGCATTCAGTACTTC.